This T cell receptor beta chain stems from a study of siplizumab effects on memory and regulatory T cells. Sequenced by immunoSEQ multiplex PCR; TCRdb stores in-frame clones only, minus some. Among about 120,000 clones listed, 85% to 95% were seen once. The source of this sequence is a human donor in good health. The sequencing input was non-Treg CD4+ T cells sorted from blood.

The CDR3 region is CASSWEQGQGAQYF. As DNA, the CDR3 is TGTGCCAGCAGCTGGGAACAGGGTCAGGGGGCCCAGTACTTC. This chain uses TRBV5-6 with TRBJ2-5; TRBD1 aligns across 7 bases. The CDR3 covers 14 residues. The trim removed 3 bases at V and 9 bases at J, leaving 11 bases unmatched. Germline V gene data show CDR1 as SGHDT and CDR2 as YYEEEE.